What follows are 30 T cell receptor beta chains derived from one specimen sequenced in a study of shared clonotypes between healthy human individuals (dated by TCRdb to between 2020 and 2021). The library came from the immunoSEQ multiplex PCR assay. Here the immuneACCESS table is served through TCRdb, limited to in-frame sequences with V and J called. Missing clones are a known gap in these copies; in checked studies unresolved V genes cover under half, and the rest lacks a known reason. The sample profile shows 950,000 to 1,300,000 clones; around 76% of them were found once. Clones ranked in the top ten supply about 1.5% of the sample. Sample: memory CD4+ T cells sorted from blood. This specimen's cell subset or site label, per the study, means: CD45RA-negative fraction. The receptors were gathered from a man between 18 and 29 years old in good health.

The chain carries TRBV7-9 and TRBJ2-7; TRBD2 aligns across 13 bases. The length of the CDR3 is 16 residues. Germline CDR1 is SEHNR and CDR2 is FQNEAQ (reference sequence). The junction had 8 bases not matched to a gene; V was cut back by 3 bases and J by 6 bases. CDR3 in DNA: TGTGCCAGCAGCTTTTCCACTAGCGGGGGGGCCGCCGAGCAGTACTTC. As protein: CASSFSTSGGAAEQYF.

The chain combines TRBV19 with TRBJ2-2, with 10 nucleotides matching TRBD1. The CDR3 is 18 residues long. The V segment lost 1 base and the J segment 0 bases; nucleotides outside the gene matches: 5. From germline, CDR1 is LNHDA and CDR2 SQIVND (reference sequence). The CDR3 sequence: CASSIGGQGFANTGELFF. CDR3 DNA sequence: TGTGCCAGTAGTATAGGGGGACAGGGGTTCGCGAACACCGGGGAGCTGTTTTTT.

The rearrangement links TRBV19 to TRBJ2-5, with 8 positions matching TRBD1. The ends lost 5 bases at V and 5 bases at J; junction bases unmatched: 4. Germline V gene lookup returns CDR1 LNHDA and CDR2 SQIVND (reference sequence). CDR3 length equals 13 residues. CDR3 sequence reads: CASSWNRGETQYF. The CDR3 DNA is TGTGCCAGTAGTTGGAACAGGGGGGAGACCCAGTACTTC.

This chain uses TRBV28 with TRBJ2-7; 8 nucleotides match TRBD1. V dropped 5 bases and J dropped 0; count of bases not matched to a gene: 6. Germline V lookup: CDR1 MDHEN, CDR2 SYDVKM. The CDR3 extends over 15 amino acids. The CDR3 sequence is CASSLTGESSYEQYF. Written as DNA, the CDR3 is TGTGCCAGCAGTCTGACAGGGGAGAGCTCCTACGAGCAGTACTTC.

CDR3 in amino acids: CASSSRPGKNPGYTF. CDR3 sequence (DNA): TGTGCCAGTAGTTCCCGACCAGGGAAGAATCCTGGCTACACCTTC. The rearrangement joins TRBV19 to TRBJ1-2; D possibly corresponds to TRBD1 (5 bases). CDR1 is LNHDA, CDR2 SQIVND, per germline (reference sequence). CDR3 size: 15 residues. V was shortened by 5 bases and J by 7 bases, with 20 bases between the two germline ends. Full variable domain (rest looked up from reference TRBV19 and TRBJ1-2): DGGITQSPKYLFRKEGQNVTLSCEQNLNHDAMYWYRQDPGQGLRLIYYSQIVNDFQKGDIAEGYSVSREKKESFPLTVTSAQKNPTAFYLCASSSRPGKNPGYTFGSGTRLTVV.

This rearrangement joins TRBV27 to TRBJ1-2, with 9 bases that match TRBD1. This CDR3 region has 13 residues. V lost 6 bases, J lost 9 bases, and 8 bases stayed unmatched. Germline CDR1 is MNHEY and CDR2 is SMNVEV (reference sequence). The CDR3 DNA follows: TGTGCCAGCAGCCCCTTGGACAGGGGAAGCTACACCTTC. Translated: CASSPLDRGSYTF.

The J gene is TRBJ1-3, the V gene TRBV19; 8 positions match TRBD1. J gave up 2 bases and V 3 bases, and 3 bases lay outside the gene matches. The CDR3 has 15 residues. CDR1 is LNHDA, CDR2 SQIVND, per germline (reference sequence). The CDR3 coding sequence is TGTGCCAGTAGTATGCAGGGGGCGCCTGGAAACACCATATATTTT. Protein product: CASSMQGAPGNTIYF. Complete variable domain (other parts from reference TRBV19 and TRBJ1-3): DGGITQSPKYLFRKEGQNVTLSCEQNLNHDAMYWYRQDPGQGLRLIYYSQIVNDFQKGDIAEGYSVSREKKESFPLTVTSAQKNPTAFYLCASSMQGAPGNTIYFGEGSWLTVV.

This clone appeared once. The gene calls are TRBV5-8 and TRBJ1-4; TRBD1 matches at 8 bases. Germline CDR1 SGHTS, CDR2 YDEGEE. The V gene end was trimmed by 0 bases and the J gene end by 0 bases; junction bases not matched to a gene: 1. There are 16 residues in the CDR3. As DNA, the CDR3 is TGTGCCAGCAGCTTGGGGACAGGGACAACTAATGAAAAACTGTTTTTT. This translates into CASSLGTGTTNEKLFF.

This clone was picked up one time. The chain has TRBV5-6 and TRBJ1-1; no firm D call. Germline CDR1 SGHDT, CDR2 YYEEEE. V was clipped by 0 bases and J by 5 bases, with 8 bases between them. The CDR3 contains 13 residues. The CDR3 region is CASSLGPGTEAFF. In DNA form, the CDR3 reads TGTGCCAGCAGCTTGGGCCCGGGGACTGAAGCTTTCTTT.

The rearrangement links TRBV6-4 to TRBJ2-2; the D call may be TRBD1 or TRBD2 (5 bases each). Germline CDR1 and CDR2: MRHNA and SNTAGT. Trimming took 7 bases from V and 6 from J, leaving 15 bases between them. The CDR3 covers 14 residues. The CDR3 bases are TGTGCCAGCAAGGCCGCTAGAGGGGCCGGGGAGCTGTTTTTT. Translating gives CASKAARGAGELFF.

The CDR3 sequence is CASSFTTGLRTDTQYF. The CDR3 DNA reads as TGCGCCAGCAGCTTTACTACCGGGTTGCGCACAGATACGCAGTATTTT. The chain uses TRBV5-1 and TRBJ2-3; unclear D gene. Germline V gene data show CDR1 as SGHRS and CDR2 as YFSETQ. V lost 2 bases and J 1 base, leaving 14 bases between the germline ends. The CDR3 loop spans 16 amino acids.

The chain links TRBV4-2 to TRBJ1-4; 9 bases align to TRBD1. The trim removed 3 bases at V and 5 bases at J, leaving 1 base unmatched. This CDR3 is 14 amino acids long. The germline CDR1 and CDR2 sequences are LGHNA and YNFKEQ. The CDR3 nucleotides are TGTGCCAGCAGCCAGGGACAGGGAAATGAAAAACTGTTTTTT. Its translation is CASSQGQGNEKLFF.

CDR3 sequence reads: CASSESADYGYTF. In DNA form, the CDR3 reads TGCGCCAGCAGTGAGTCGGCAGATTATGGCTACACCTTC. This rearrangement joins TRBV10-1 to TRBJ1-2; D uncertain. The length of the CDR3 is 13 residues. V lost 0 bases, J lost 5 bases, and 7 bases lay in between. Germline values: CDR1 WNHNN, CDR2 SYGVQD (reference sequence).

The chain recombines TRBV5-6 with TRBJ2-1; 8 bases align to TRBD2. Germline CDR1 reads SGHDT; CDR2 reads YYEEEE. CDR3 length equals 15 residues. The V segment lost 3 bases and the J segment 8 bases; nucleotides outside the gene matches: 10. The CDR3 sequence: CASSWVRGAMDEQFF. The DNA for the CDR3 is TGTGCCAGCAGCTGGGTGCGGGGGGCTATGGATGAGCAGTTCTTC.

The rearrangement joins TRBV6-5 to TRBJ2-1, with D perhaps assigned TRBD1 or TRBD2 (5 bases each). The germline V and J ends were trimmed by 3 bases and 5 bases, with 11 bases remaining between them. CDR1 and CDR2 (germline): MNHEY, SVGAGI. The length of the CDR3 is 14 residues. The CDR3 coding sequence is TGTGCCAGCAGTTATATCCGGGACCACAATGAGCAGTTCTTC. Protein: CASSYIRDHNEQFF.

The chain combines TRBV7-3 with TRBJ2-1; no definite D call. Trimming shortened V by 6 bases and J by 5 bases, and 11 bases separated the two germline ends. Per germline, CDR1 SGHTA and CDR2 FQGTGA. This CDR3 spans 13 amino acids. Here the CDR3 DNA reads TGTGCCAGCAGGAACGAGCGCGACAATGAGCAGTTCTTC. This sequence encodes CASRNERDNEQFF.

The chain uses TRBV21-1 and TRBJ2-7; TRBD2 is taken as the D call from the table, unchecked against the DNA. TRBV21-1 is a documented pseudogene. The CDR3 length is 16 residues. The CDR3 spells CASSKTGREAPYEQYF. The CDR3 DNA reads TGTGCCAGCAGCAAAACGGGCCGGGAGGCCCCCTACGAGCAGTACTTC.

The chain joins TRBV19 to TRBJ1-2; no definite D call. Trimming stripped 5 bases from V and 5 bases from J, with 9 bases between. The CDR3 contains 12 residues. Germline lookup yields CDR1 LNHDA and CDR2 SQIVND (reference sequence). The CDR3 region is CASSPRRYGYTF. The CDR3 DNA reads as TGTGCCAGTAGTCCCCGGAGGTATGGCTACACCTTC.

The chain uses TRBV4-1 and TRBJ2-7; D is possibly TRBD1 (6 bases). This CDR3 spans 14 amino acids. CDR1 and CDR2 (germline): MGHRA, YSYEKL. Trimming removed 3 bases at V and 2 bases at J, with 11 bases between. The CDR3 is CASSQDSFTYEQYF. CDR3 bases: TGCGCCAGCAGCCAGGACAGTTTCACCTACGAGCAGTACTTC.

This chain links TRBV5-5 with TRBJ2-7, with D uncertain. The CDR3 is made up of 14 amino acids. Germline CDR1 and CDR2: SGHKS and YYEKEE (reference sequence). V was cut by 0 bases and J by 6 bases, with 13 bases left in between. CDR3 sequence (DNA): TGTGCCAGCAGCTTGGTTTTCGGGCCTAGCGAGCAGTACTTC. As protein: CASSLVFGPSEQYF. The variable domain in full, completed from reference TRBV5-5 and TRBJ2-7, reads DAGVTQSPTHLIKTRGQQVTLRCSPISGHKSVSWYQQVLGQGPQFIFQYYEKEERGRGNFPDRFSARQFPNYSSELNVNALLLGDSALYLCASSLVFGPSEQYFGPGTRLTVT.

The V gene is TRBV9, the J gene TRBJ2-3, with 7 bases fitting TRBD2. Germline CDR1 is SGDLS and CDR2 is YYNGEE. Trimming took 4 bases from V and 0 from J; bases not matched to a gene: 8. This CDR3 contains 16 residues. Here the CDR3 DNA reads TGTGCCAGCAGCCGACGGGCGGGAGAGAGCACAGATACGCAGTATTTT. This translates into CASSRRAGESTDTQYF.

J is TRBJ2-6 and V is TRBV29-1, with a tentative D call TRBD1 (6 bases). The CDR3 consists of 15 residues. The germline V gene has CDR1 SQVTM and CDR2 ANQGSEA. The CDR3 sequence is CALLGAGSGANVLTF. The CDR3 DNA reads as TGCGCTCTCCTGGGGGCTGGCTCTGGGGCCAACGTCCTGACTTTC. Full variable domain (missing parts from reference TRBV29-1 and TRBJ2-6): SAVISQKPSRDICQRGTSLTIQCQVDSQVTMMFWYRQQPGQSLTLIATANQGSEATYESGFVIDKFPISRPNLTFSTLTVSNMSPEDSSIYLCALLGAGSGANVLTFGAGSRLTVL.

The rearrangement links TRBV30 to TRBJ2-7; maybe TRBD2 (6 bases). V was cut by 3 bases and J by 6 bases, with 12 bases left in between. CDR3 size: 12 residues. The germline CDR1 and CDR2 sequences are GTSNPN and SVGIG (reference sequence). The CDR3 reads CAWSRDSGEQYF. CDR3 in DNA: TGTGCCTGGAGCCGGGACTCCGGCGAGCAGTACTTC. The full variable domain, completed using reference TRBV30 and TRBJ2-7, is SQTIHQWPATLVQPVGSPLSLECTVEGTSNPNLYWYRQAAGRGLQLLFYSVGIGQISSEVPQNLSASRPQDRQFILSSKKLLLSDSGFYLCAWSRDSGEQYFGPGTRLTVT.

The chain joins TRBV9 to TRBJ1-2; possibly TRBD1 for D (5 bases). Germline CDR1 reads SGDLS; CDR2 reads YYNGEE. V gave up 4 bases and J gave up 4 bases, with 17 bases separating them. CDR3 length equals 15 residues. The CDR3 sequence: CASSSRAGVGYGYTF. CDR3 nucleotide sequence: TGTGCCAGCAGCTCCAGGGCCGGAGTGGGCTATGGCTACACCTTC.

Many counts were recorded for this clone. The identical CDR3 is also encoded by other nucleotide sequences in the sample. The chain couples TRBV11-1 to TRBJ1-1; D is uncertain. Germline V gene lookup returns CDR1 SGHAT and CDR2 FQDESV (reference sequence). The germline V and J ends were trimmed by 5 bases and 1 base, with 11 bases remaining between them. The CDR3 spans 14 residues. The CDR3 nucleotides are TGTGCCAGCAGCCGCCGGACCTCGAACACTGAAGCTTTCTTT. Its translation is CASSRRTSNTEAFF.

This rearrangement joins TRBV4-1 to TRBJ1-2; weak D call: TRBD1 (5 bases). Trimming took off 4 bases at V and 0 bases at J, with 12 bases between the two ends. CDR3 size: 15 residues. Germline values: CDR1 MGHRA, CDR2 YSYEKL. CDR3 in DNA: TGCGCCAGCAGCCCTAGTCCGACAGCTAACTATGGCTACACCTTC. Translated: CASSPSPTANYGYTF.

CDR3 sequence (DNA): TGTGCCAGCAGGACAGGGGTAAGAAATGAGCAGTTCTTC. It yields the protein CASRTGVRNEQFF. The chain couples TRBV28 to TRBJ2-1, with TRBD1 identical over 8 bases. This CDR3 has 13 amino acids. V shed 6 bases and J 7 bases; nucleotides not matched to a gene: 5. Per the germline V gene, CDR1 is MDHEN and CDR2 is SYDVKM.

The rearrangement uses TRBV28 and TRBJ2-3; D possibly uses TRBD1 or TRBD2 (5 bases each). Germline V gene lookup returns CDR1 MDHEN and CDR2 SYDVKM. CDR3 size: 15 residues. V was shortened by 2 bases and J by 6 bases, with 15 bases between the two germline ends. This CDR3 reads CASSLGGPSKDTQYF. Written as DNA, the CDR3 is TGTGCCAGCAGTTTAGGGGGTCCCTCAAAGGATACGCAGTATTTT. Looking up the rest from reference TRBV28 and TRBJ2-3 gives the full variable domain: DVKVTQSSRYLVKRTGEKVFLECVQDMDHENMFWYRQDPGLGLRLIYFSYDVKMKEKGDIPEGYSVSREKKERFSLILESASTNQTSMYLCASSLGGPSKDTQYFGPGTRLTVL.

Comment on this clone: Other nucleotide sequences in the sample specify the same CDR3. V usage is TRBV7-2 and J usage is TRBJ2-7; no firm D call. V was shortened by 1 base and J by 1 base, with 8 bases between the two germline ends. The V gene's germline CDR1 is SGHTA and CDR2 FQGNSA. The CDR3 has 14 amino acids. CDR3 residues: CASSLGLGSYEQYF. DNA for the CDR3: TGTGCCAGCAGCTTAGGCCTAGGGTCCTACGAGCAGTACTTC.

The rearrangement uses TRBV4-1 and TRBJ2-5; 7 nucleotides match TRBD1. The CDR3 totals 16 residues. The V gene end was trimmed by 0 bases and the J gene end by 0 bases; junction bases not matched to a gene: 4. CDR1 MGHRA and CDR2 YSYEKL come from the germline V gene. In nucleotides, the CDR3 is TGCGCCAGCAGCCAAGATGGACAGGTCAACCAAGAGACCCAGTACTTC. It encodes CASSQDGQVNQETQYF.